The 10 T cell receptor beta chains listed next were all sequenced from one sample in a study of cytomegalovirus exposure and HLA in healthy donors. The PCR employed 60 Vbeta primers together with 13 Jbeta primers. The data were produced by immunoSEQ multiplex PCR, yet TCRdb's version contains in-frame clones alone and is incomplete. The sample consists of about 150,000 clones, 80% to 85% of them appearing once. The sequenced sample consisted of PBMCs. The origin of the receptors is a woman under 40 in good health and CMV-seronegative.

The chain uses TRBV11-2 and TRBJ1-3; weak D call: TRBD1 (6 bases). V gave up 4 bases and J gave up 0 bases, with 10 bases separating them. CDR1 is SGHAT and CDR2 is FQNNGV in the germline V gene. The CDR3 contains 15 residues. CDR3 loop: CASSSGQRSGNTIYF. In nucleotides, the CDR3 is TGTGCCAGCAGCTCGGGACAACGCTCTGGAAACACCATATATTTT. Complete variable domain (other parts from reference TRBV11-2 and TRBJ1-3): EAGVAQSPRYKIIEKRQSVAFWCNPISGHATLYWYQQILGQGPKLLIQFQNNGVVDDSQLPKDRFSAERLKGVDSTLKIQPAKLEDSAVYLCASSSGQRSGNTIYFGEGSWLTVV.

Here the CDR3 reads CASSLTKTGGGKLFF. The CDR3 nucleotides are TGTGCCAGCAGCTTAACCAAGACCGGCGGGGGCAAACTGTTTTTT. V gene TRBV7-9 combines with J gene TRBJ1-4, with D possibly being TRBD1 (6 bases). V lost 2 bases, J lost 11 bases, and 18 bases lay in between. The CDR3 is made up of 15 amino acids. Germline CDR1 SEHNR, CDR2 FQNEAQ (reference sequence).

Here the CDR3 reads CASSHCYEQYF. In DNA form, the CDR3 reads TGCGCCAGCAGTCACTGTTACGAGCAGTACTTC. The chain carries TRBV23-1 and TRBJ2-7; unclear D gene. TRBV23-1 is labeled an ORF, and its function is uncertain. The CDR3 contains 11 residues. The V and J ends lost 3 bases and 4 bases respectively, with 4 bases between them.

The chain carries TRBV29-1 and TRBJ2-1; possible D gene TRBD1, 5 bases. This CDR3 is built from 13 residues. CDR1 is SQVTM and CDR2 is ANQGSEA in the germline V gene. V gave up 4 bases and J gave up 10 bases, with 17 bases separating them. DNA of the CDR3: TGCAGCGTTGTGGGGCAGGCCGGAACCGAGCAGTTCTTC. Amino acids: CSVVGQAGTEQFF.

J is TRBJ2-2 and V is TRBV19, with 10 nucleotides matching TRBD1. The germline V gene has CDR1 LNHDA and CDR2 SQIVND (reference sequence). The CDR3 loop spans 15 amino acids. Unmatched junction bases numbered 6, after V lost 5 bases and J lost 6 bases. CDR3 region: CASSVDRGLPGELFF. CDR3 DNA: TGTGCCAGTAGTGTTGACAGGGGGCTACCCGGGGAGCTGTTTTTT.

The rearrangement links TRBV21-1 to TRBJ2-3; the table's D gene call, TRBD1, was not cross checked with the DNA. TRBV21-1 is annotated as a pseudogene. CDR3 length: 14 amino acids. CDR3 in amino acids: CASSRDRGKDTQYF. CDR3 DNA sequence: TGTGCCAGCAGCAGGGACAGGGGCAAAGATACGCAGTATTTT.

The chain joins TRBV29-1 to TRBJ2-4; TRBD2 matches at 8 bases. Germline CDR1 reads SQVTM; CDR2 reads ANQGSEA. J was trimmed by 4 bases and V by 5 bases; bases with no gene match: 7. This CDR3 comprises 14 residues. The CDR3 is CSVTSGSSKNIQYF. In nucleotides, the CDR3 is TGCAGCGTTACCAGCGGGAGCTCAAAAAACATTCAGTACTTC.

For the CDR3, the DNA is TGTGCCAGCAGCCCAGGGGGGACCTTTTACAATGAGCAGTTCTTC. Translated, it gives CASSPGGTFYNEQFF. This chain uses TRBV9 with TRBJ2-1; TRBD1 might be the D (7 bases). CDR1 and CDR2 (germline): SGDLS, YYNGEE. Trimming took off 4 bases at V and 4 bases at J, with 15 bases between the two ends. CDR3 length: 15 residues.

The J gene is TRBJ2-1, the V gene TRBV7-3; 8 nucleotides match TRBD2. J gave up 6 bases and V 5 bases, and 12 bases lay outside the gene matches. CDR3 size: 16 residues. Germline values: CDR1 SGHTA, CDR2 FQGTGA. The CDR3 spells CASSPPPGGPLNEQFF. CDR3 DNA sequence: TGTGCCAGCAGCCCCCCTCCGGGAGGGCCTCTCAATGAGCAGTTCTTC.

This clone was seen a handful of times. The gene calls are TRBV10-3 and TRBJ2-7, with D possibly matching TRBD1 (5 bases). The CDR3 is 13 residues long. Germline values: CDR1 ENHRY, CDR2 SYGVKD. V was trimmed by 7 bases and J by 2 bases, leaving 12 bases between them. The CDR3 loop is CAIKDSGPYEQYF. Here the CDR3 DNA reads TGTGCCATCAAAGATTCAGGGCCCTACGAGCAGTACTTC.